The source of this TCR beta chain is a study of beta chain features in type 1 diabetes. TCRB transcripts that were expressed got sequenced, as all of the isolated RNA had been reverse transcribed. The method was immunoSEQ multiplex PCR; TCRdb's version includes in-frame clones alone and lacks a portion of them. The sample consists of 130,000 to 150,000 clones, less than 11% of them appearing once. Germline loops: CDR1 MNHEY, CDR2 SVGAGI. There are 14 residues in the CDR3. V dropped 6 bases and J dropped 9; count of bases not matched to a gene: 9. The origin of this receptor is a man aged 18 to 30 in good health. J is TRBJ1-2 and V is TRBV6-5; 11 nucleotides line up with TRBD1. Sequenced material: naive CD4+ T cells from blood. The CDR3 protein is CASSSGQGVMRYTF. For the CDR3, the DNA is TGTGCCAGCAGCTCGGGACAGGGGGTAATGCGCTACACCTTC.